The 10 T cell receptor beta chains given below trace back to one sample, sequenced in a study of blood T cell repertoires in COVID-19. The assay was immunoSEQ multiplex PCR, and TCRdb's table has in-frame clones only and misses some. The sample includes 440,000 or so clones, roughly 90% of them seen just once. Specimen: peripheral blood. The receptor set was obtained from a woman in her thirties or forties with COVID-19, enrolled during active disease.

This chain's CDR3 is CASSDRGGGYLREQYF. The CDR3 coding sequence is TGTGCCAGCAGCGATCGGGGAGGCGGCTACCTACGCGAGCAGTACTTC. The rearrangement uses TRBV25-1 and TRBJ2-7; maybe TRBD2 (6 bases). Looked up from germline, CDR1 is MGHDK and CDR2 is SYGVNS. V gave up 6 bases and J gave up 6 bases, with 24 bases separating them. The CDR3 is 16 residues long.

By sample fraction, this clone is medium-sized (0.01 to 0.1%). The rearrangement uses TRBV28 and TRBJ1-1; tentatively, D is TRBD1 (6 bases). V lost 6 bases to trimming and J lost 2 bases, with 13 bases between them. Germline V CDR1 and CDR2: MDHEN, SYDVKM. This CDR3 is 14 amino acids long. The DNA of the CDR3 is TGTGCCAGCAGCTGGACAGAATTTAACACTGAAGCTTTCTTT. Protein: CASSWTEFNTEAFF.

This chain links TRBV30 with TRBJ1-2, with D possibly being TRBD1 (5 bases). The germline V and J ends were trimmed by 3 bases and 7 bases, with 9 bases remaining between them. Germline V gives CDR1 GTSNPN, CDR2 SVGIG (reference sequence). The CDR3 loop spans 11 amino acids. The DNA of the CDR3 is TGTGCCTGGAGATCAGGGCTTGGCTACACCTTC. This codes for CAWRSGLGYTF. The whole variable domain, filled in from reference TRBV30 and TRBJ1-2, reads SQTIHQWPATLVQPVGSPLSLECTVEGTSNPNLYWYRQAAGRGLQLLFYSVGIGQISSEVPQNLSASRPQDRQFILSSKKLLLSDSGFYLCAWRSGLGYTFGSGTRLTVV.

This chain joins TRBV27 and TRBJ2-5; D is perhaps TRBD2 (5 bases). The length of the CDR3 is 13 residues. Trimming shortened V by 6 bases and J by 12 bases, and 20 bases separated the two germline ends. CDR1 is MNHEY and CDR2 is SMNVEV in the germline V gene (reference sequence). DNA of the CDR3: TGTGCCAGCAGCCTCCGGGGAACCGGGTCAAAGTACTTC. Protein sequence: CASSLRGTGSKYF.

The chain employs TRBV5-6 and TRBJ2-2, with TRBD2 matching over 14 bases. This CDR3 is built from 15 residues. Looked up from germline, CDR1 is SGHDT and CDR2 is YYEEEE. Trimming at V came to 3 bases and at J to 6 bases, leaving 1 base not matched to a gene. The CDR3 here is CASSSGLAGAGELFF. The CDR3 coding sequence is TGTGCCAGCAGCTCGGGACTAGCGGGAGCCGGGGAGCTGTTTTTT.

The chain combines TRBV27 with TRBJ1-2, with 10 bases aligning to TRBD1. CDR1 is MNHEY and CDR2 is SMNVEV in the germline V gene (reference sequence). The CDR3 length is 15 residues. V dropped 6 bases and J dropped 3; count of bases not matched to a gene: 7. The CDR3 sequence is CASSDGTGAYYGYTF. CDR3 DNA sequence: TGTGCCAGCAGCGACGGGACAGGGGCTTACTATGGCTACACCTTC.

This clone was recorded only once. The rearrangement uses TRBV3-1 (or the pseudogene TRBV3-2) and TRBJ2-1; 16 bases agree with TRBD2. Germline-derived CDR1 and CDR2 are LGHDT and YNNKEL (reference sequence). The junction had 1 base not matched to a gene; V was cut back by 4 bases and J by 7 bases. CDR3 length: 15 residues. The CDR3 DNA follows: TGTGCCAGCAGCCCGGGACTAGCGGGAGGGAATGAGCAGTTCTTC. It encodes CASSPGLAGGNEQFF.

This chain joins TRBV6-4 and TRBJ1-5; D call uncertain. Germline V gene data show CDR1 as MRHNA and CDR2 as SNTAGT. The CDR3 length is 13 residues. Deletions cut 3 bases from V and 6 bases from J, with 9 bases between. Written as DNA, the CDR3 is TGTGCCAGCAGTGAGGGCGCCCGTCAGCCCCAGCATTTT. Protein sequence: CASSEGARQPQHF.

This clone was counted a single time. This chain connects TRBV2 to TRBJ1-6, with TRBD1 matching 7 bases. The CDR3 has 13 residues. Germline values: CDR1 SNHLY, CDR2 FYNNEI. V shed 7 bases, J shed 8 bases, and the junction held 5 bases outside the gene matches. CDR3 protein: CASKTGTDSPLHF. The DNA of the CDR3 is TGTGCCAGCAAGACAGGGACTGATTCACCCCTCCACTTT. The variable domain in full, completed from reference TRBV2 and TRBJ1-6, reads EPEVTQTPSHQVTQMGQEVILRCVPISNHLYFYWYRQILGQKVEFLVSFYNNEISEKSEIFDDQFSVERPDGSNFTLKIRSTKLEDSAMYFCASKTGTDSPLHFGNGTRLTVT.

CDR3 DNA sequence: TGTGCCAGCAGCGTACAGTCCTACGAGCAGTACTTC. Its protein product is CASSVQSYEQYF. The genes are TRBV7-2 and TRBJ2-7; no clear D. The germline CDR1 and CDR2 sequences are SGHTA and FQGNSA. The CDR3 covers 12 residues. With 5 bases removed from V and 1 base from J, the gap between germline ends came to 6 bases.